The clone carrying this T cell receptor beta chain was seen more than once but under ten times. Antigen specificity is unknown. Researchers took RNA transcripts and amplified TCR beta CDR3 regions from them. Following a first-round RT-PCR that used HTBI primers, a second-round multiplex PCR was carried out. TCRdb analysed the multiplex PCR reads with MiXCR anew, one entry per CDR3 protein. The data contain 350,000 to 400,000 distinct CDR3 sequences, 15% to 20% of them singletons. This specimen belongs to a study of Graves' ophthalmopathy and Graves' hyperthyroidism. General study results and limits: Blood contained most expanded thyroid clonotypes exceeding 0.001 frequency.

The V segment lost 10 bases and the J segment 5 bases; nucleotides outside the gene matches: 19. The CDR3 has 17 amino acids. The sample was peripheral blood. This TCR was sampled from a woman under 30 with Graves' ophthalmopathy. The chain recombines TRBV12-3 or TRBV12-4 with TRBJ1-2; TRBD1 aligns across 10 bases. CDR3: CATHYGTGARKPYGYTF. CDR3 bases: TGTGCCACCCATTATGGGACAGGGGCCAGAAAACCTTATGGCTACACCTTC.